This T cell receptor (beta chain) is drawn from a study of response to subunit inactivated influenza vaccine. This clonotype was seen only a few times. TCRdb reanalysed the RT-PCR reads using MiXCR and keeps one entry per CDR3 protein. The sample lists about 650,000 distinct CDR3 sequences; roughly 15% were seen once. Germline loops: CDR1 LGHNA, CDR2 YNFKEQ. Trimming at V came to 0 bases and at J to 4 bases, leaving 6 bases not matched to a gene. The CDR3 extends over 16 amino acids. The rearrangement uses TRBV4-2 and TRBJ2-7; 10 bases align to TRBD2. The sequence was obtained from a man between 45 and 60 years old who received an inactivated influenza vaccine. Sequences were derived from PBMCs from blood, sampled about 14 days before vaccination. CDR3 sequence (DNA): TGTGCCAGCAGCCAAGAACTAGCGGGGACACCTTACGAGCAGTACTTC. Translating gives CASSQELAGTPYEQYF.